This paragraph reports one TCR beta chain. This clone was counted at least ten times. Its antigen has not been determined. Per-base qualities were not stored, and no clone one base away is much larger. The CDR3 holds 12 amino acids from the cysteine to the phenylalanine. Only the CDR3 DNA stays, 36 bases, in frame from base 1. These data are taken from a study of beta chain features in type 1 diabetes (dated by TCRdb to 2016 to 2019). Regarding the complete study: No differences in mean age, gender distribution, total cell number or subset yield were found between patients and healthy donors. A total of roughly 100 million sorted cells were examined across all samples, and a strong correlation was observed between cell number per subset and RNA yield. The study compared the TCRB repertoires of sorted circulating CD4+ T cell subsets in recently diagnosed type 1 diabetes patients with those in matched healthy donors. Regulatory and stem cell-like memory subsets were isolated from only 8 patients and roughly 8 healthy donors, whereas naive and central memory subsets came from all 30 or so donors.

Each donor gave one peripheral blood draw, averaging approximately 110 mL, which was collected into heparinised tubes. A BD FACSAria II and a panel including CD45RO, CCR7, CD25, CD127, CD95 and CD27 were used to sort naive, central memory, regulatory and stem cell-like memory CD4+ T cells. All sorted populations exceeded 98% purity. PBMCs were isolated right away by Lymphoprep density gradient centrifugation and were stained directly, without culture. Samples were stained and sorted in pairs, with one healthy donor and one patient per experiment, so that batch effects were minimized. General conclusions and limits of the study: PCR may preferentially amplify shorter templates, but because patient and control samples were amplified and corrected together, any resulting skew would affect both groups equally. Because cDNA rather than genomic DNA was sequenced, highly expressing activated cells could have been over-represented, although no difference in activation and CD3 levels was found between groups. Because the HLA sub-analyses included only small numbers of individuals, any influence of HLA type on TCRB rearrangement was left unresolved. Patients with type 1 diabetes made fewer insertions and deleted more nucleotides at VDJ recombination sites, implying thymic rearrangement abnormalities. A moderate but significant shortening of TCRB CDR3 length was observed in type 1 diabetes patients in all four CD4+ subsets. Naive, central memory and regulatory TCRB repertoires appeared to be more similar among patients than among healthy donors.

All of the isolated RNA was reverse transcribed with the High Capacity cDNA Reverse Transcription Kit, so expressed TCRB transcripts were sequenced. Deep immunoSEQ sequencing was applied to naive, central memory and regulatory T cell samples, giving an average of about 3.57 million total reads per sample. After sorted cells were lysed in RLT buffer, RNA was extracted with DNase-treated RNeasy Micro or Mini kits, with the choice depending on cell number. Each cell subset was processed separately to prevent cross-contamination, with patient and healthy donor samples processed together. The immunoSEQ multiplex PCR was used to amplify TCRB sequences from cDNA, generating 87-bp fragments that spanned the CDR3 region. Sequencing of the amplicons was done on the Illumina HiSeq platform. The study's own analysis went as follows. Synthetic template baselines were used to correct PCR bias computationally, reads within Hamming distance 2 were collapsed together, and singletons that could not be merged were discarded. Reads were aligned against IMGT to assign V, D and J genes, CDR3 length and insertions or deletions at six rearrangement sites. Within each subset, clonotype counts were normalized to sorted cell number, after which true diversity and Gini coefficients were computed with the tcR R package. Repertoire sharing was quantified using the overlap coefficient calculated on TCRB nucleotide sequences. TCRdb took this table from immuneACCESS and kept in-frame rearrangements with V and J called. Such tables lack part of the clones; where checked against another copy, unresolved V genes explain under half of the gap, and the rest is unexplained. For V, J and clone size, that table is used; D and trimming come from the DNA. The sample has about 150,000 clones on record, approximately 12% of them singletons. 2% to 2.5% of the sample is taken by the ten largest.

The rearranged chain carries TRBV21-1 and TRBJ2-1. TRBV21-1 is a pseudogene. The sequence was obtained from a man younger than 35 in good health. The sequenced sample consisted of central memory CD4+ T cells from blood. The sequenced DNA is TGTGCCAGCGCGGGACAATACAATGAGCAGTTCTTC. The encoded protein is CASAGQYNEQFF.